This T cell receptor beta chain was profiled in a study of beta chain features in type 1 diabetes (dated by TCRdb to 2016 to 2019). Regarding the research as a whole: Mean age, gender distribution, total cell number and subset yield were not different between patients and healthy donors. Whereas all 28 donors provided naive and central memory subsets, regulatory and stem cell-like memory subsets were isolated from just 8 patients and roughly 8 healthy donors. Across all samples, 107,917,701 sorted cells were examined, and cell number per subset correlated strongly with RNA yield. In the study, TCRB repertoires of sorted circulating CD4+ T cell subsets from recently diagnosed type 1 diabetes patients were compared with those of matched healthy donors.

From the germline V gene, CDR1 is SGHDN and CDR2 is FVKESK. The CDR3 runs 11 amino acids, cysteine and phenylalanine included. Only the CDR3 portion is preserved as DNA: 33 bases, with reading frame beginning at the first base. V is pared back by 2 bases and J by 9 bases, with 5 bases lying between the germline termini. Summary of the overall study and its limitations: Type 1 diabetes patients showed a moderate but significant shortening of TCRB CDR3 length in all four CD4+ subsets. HLA sub-analyses involved small numbers of individuals, so any influence of HLA type on TCRB rearrangement remained unresolved. Naive, central memory and regulatory TCRB repertoires appeared more similar among patients than among healthy donors. Patients with type 1 diabetes made fewer insertions and deleted more nucleotides at VDJ recombination sites, implying thymic rearrangement abnormalities. PCR may preferentially amplify shorter templates, but because patient and control samples were amplified and corrected together, any resulting skew would affect both groups equally. Because cDNA was sequenced instead of genomic DNA, highly expressing activated cells could be over-represented, though the groups showed no difference in activation or CD3 levels.

The entire amount of isolated RNA was reverse transcribed using the High Capacity cDNA Reverse Transcription Kit, so the sequenced TCRB transcripts were expressed ones. Deep immunoSEQ sequencing was performed on naive, central memory and regulatory T cell samples, with an average of approximately 3.9 million total reads per sample. After sorted cells were lysed in RLT buffer, RNA was extracted with DNase-treated RNeasy Micro or Mini kits, with the choice depending on cell number. To prevent cross-contamination, every cell subset was processed on its own, while patient and healthy donor samples were processed together. The immunoSEQ multiplex PCR was used to amplify TCRB sequences from cDNA, generating 87-bp fragments that spanned the CDR3 region. The amplicons were sequenced using the Illumina HiSeq platform. In the authors' own workflow: Synthetic template baselines were used to correct PCR bias computationally, reads within Hamming distance 2 were collapsed together, and singletons that could not be merged were discarded. Reads were aligned to IMGT to assign V, D and J genes, CDR3 length, and insertions or deletions at six rearrangement sites. Within each subset, clonotype counts were normalized to sorted cell number, after which true diversity and Gini coefficients were computed with the tcR R package. The overlap coefficient, calculated on TCRB nucleotide sequences, was used to measure repertoire sharing. TCRdb mirrors the immuneACCESS table, restricted to in-frame sequences. Some clones are absent from its copies; in checked studies, under half trace to an unresolved V gene, and the reason for the others is unknown. V and J calls and clone size are given by that table; D and trimming were obtained from the DNA. The sample data list some 220,000 clones, and roughly a tenth of these were observed just once. Of the sample, 1% to 1.5% is held by the ten largest clones.

Ten or more counts support this clone. The clone's antigen remains unknown. No qualities accompany the bases; no much larger clone lies one base away. Each donor gave one peripheral blood draw, roughly 120 mL on average, collected into heparinised tubes. Naive, central memory, regulatory and stem cell-like memory CD4+ T cells were sorted on a BD FACSAria II using a panel including CD45RO, CCR7, CD25, CD127, CD95 and CD27. A purity above 98% was achieved for all sorted populations. Right away, PBMCs were isolated by Lymphoprep density gradient centrifugation and were stained directly, with no culture step. So that batch effects would be minimized, each experiment stained and sorted samples in pairs, pairing one healthy donor with one patient.

Sequencing was carried out using central memory CD4+ T cells from blood. The clonotype was recovered from a young man in good health. The V gene is TRBV14 and the J gene is TRBJ2-1; no confident D gene assignment can be made. The nucleotide sequence is given as TGTGCCAGCAGCCAAATTGGTGAGCAGTTCTTC. Its translation reads: CASSQIGEQFF.